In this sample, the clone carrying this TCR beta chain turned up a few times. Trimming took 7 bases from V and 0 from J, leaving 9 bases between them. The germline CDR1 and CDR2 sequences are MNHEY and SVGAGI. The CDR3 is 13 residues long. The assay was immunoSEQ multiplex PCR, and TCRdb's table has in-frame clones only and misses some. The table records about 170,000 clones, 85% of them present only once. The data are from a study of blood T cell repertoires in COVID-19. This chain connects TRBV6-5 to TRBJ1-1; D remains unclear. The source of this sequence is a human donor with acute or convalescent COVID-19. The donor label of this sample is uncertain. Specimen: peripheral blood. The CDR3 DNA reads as TGTGCCAGCATTCCCCTCCTGAACACTGAAGCTTTCTTT. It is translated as CASIPLLNTEAFF.